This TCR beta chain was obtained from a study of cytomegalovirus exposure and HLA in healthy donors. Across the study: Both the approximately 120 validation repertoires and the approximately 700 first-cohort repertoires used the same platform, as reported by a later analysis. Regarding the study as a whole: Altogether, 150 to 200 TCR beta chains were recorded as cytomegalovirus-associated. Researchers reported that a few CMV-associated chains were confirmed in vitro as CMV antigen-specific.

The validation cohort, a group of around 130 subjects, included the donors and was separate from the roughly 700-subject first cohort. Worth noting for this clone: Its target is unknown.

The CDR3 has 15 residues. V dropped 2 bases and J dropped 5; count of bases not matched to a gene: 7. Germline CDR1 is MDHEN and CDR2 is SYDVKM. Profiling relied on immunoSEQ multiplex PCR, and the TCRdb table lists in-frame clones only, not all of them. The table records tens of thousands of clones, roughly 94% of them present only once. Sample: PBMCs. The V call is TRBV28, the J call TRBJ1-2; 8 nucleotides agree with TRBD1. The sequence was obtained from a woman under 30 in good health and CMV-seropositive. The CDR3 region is CASSLIPGQGYGYTF. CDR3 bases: TGTGCCAGCAGTTTAATCCCAGGACAGGGATATGGCTACACCTTC.